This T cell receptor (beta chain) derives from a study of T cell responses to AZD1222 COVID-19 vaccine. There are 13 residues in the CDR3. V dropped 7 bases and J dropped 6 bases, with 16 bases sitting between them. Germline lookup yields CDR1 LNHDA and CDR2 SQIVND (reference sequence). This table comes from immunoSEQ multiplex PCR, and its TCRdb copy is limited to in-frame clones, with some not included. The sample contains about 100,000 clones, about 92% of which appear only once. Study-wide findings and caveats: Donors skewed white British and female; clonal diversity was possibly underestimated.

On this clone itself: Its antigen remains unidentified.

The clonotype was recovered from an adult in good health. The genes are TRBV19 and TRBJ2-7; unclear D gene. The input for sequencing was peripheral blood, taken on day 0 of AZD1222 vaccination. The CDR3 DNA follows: TGTGCCAGTACCCCAGATCCCTGGTCCGAGCAGTACTTC. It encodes CASTPDPWSEQYF.